Given below is one TCR beta chain in context. The CDR3 runs to 18 residues. V was trimmed by 5 bases and J by 2 bases, leaving 22 bases between them. Germline assignment: CDR1 PRHDT and CDR2 FYEKMQ (reference sequence). This record belongs to a study of blood T cell repertoires in COVID-19. Clones were read by immunoSEQ multiplex PCR, and TCRdb kept only the in-frame ones, dropping some. There are 95,000 to 110,000 clones in the sample; 89% occur only once, and 4% to 6% lies in the top ten. V is TRBV13 and J is TRBJ1-3; D might be TRBD1 (6 bases). This TCR came from a middle-aged man with active or convalescent COVID-19. Sequencing was carried out using peripheral blood. CDR3 sequence: CASSPYSRGGQAGNTIYF. The CDR3 nucleotides read TGTGCCAGCAGCCCGTATTCGAGGGGGGGCCAGGCTGGAAACACCATATATTTT. The whole variable domain, filled in from reference TRBV13 and TRBJ1-3, reads AAGVIQSPRHLIKEKRETATLKCYPIPRHDTVYWYQQGPGQDPQFLISFYEKMQSDKGSIPDRFSAQQFSDYHSELNMSSLELGDSALYFCASSPYSRGGQAGNTIYFGEGSWLTVV.